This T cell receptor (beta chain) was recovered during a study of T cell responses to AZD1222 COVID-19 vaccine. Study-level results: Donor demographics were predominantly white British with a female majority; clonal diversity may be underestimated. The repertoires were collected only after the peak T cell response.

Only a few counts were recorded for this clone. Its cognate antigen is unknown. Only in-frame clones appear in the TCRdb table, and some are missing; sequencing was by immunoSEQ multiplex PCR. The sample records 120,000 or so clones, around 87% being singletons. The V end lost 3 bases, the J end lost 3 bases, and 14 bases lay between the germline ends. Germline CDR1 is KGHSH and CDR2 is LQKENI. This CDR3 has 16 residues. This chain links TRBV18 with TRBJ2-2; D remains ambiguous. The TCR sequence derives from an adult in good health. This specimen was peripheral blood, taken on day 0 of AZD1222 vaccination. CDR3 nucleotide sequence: TGTGCCAGCTCACCCACCCCCCCGGTCGACACCGGGGAGCTGTTTTTT. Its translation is CASSPTPPVDTGELFF.